Listed here are 14 T cell receptor beta chains from one sample, sequenced in a study of early T cells in non-severe SARS-CoV-2 infection. MiXCR, applied by TCRdb to the 5' RACE reads, yields one record per CDR3 protein. The sample consists of 50,000 to 80,000 distinct CDR3 sequences, roughly 5% of them appearing once. The sequenced material came from whole blood. These receptors were taken from an adult who was a healthcare worker with PCR-confirmed SARS-CoV-2 infection or an uninfected control (not recorded which).

This clonotype was observed at least ten times. The chain combines TRBV19 with TRBJ2-2, with D perhaps TRBD1 (6 bases). Germline CDR1 reads LNHDA; CDR2 reads SQIVND (reference sequence). The CDR3 runs to 12 residues. Trimming left V 11 bases short and J 6 bases short, with 13 bases between. CDR3 in amino acids: CAVRKGAGELFF. The CDR3 DNA sequence: TGTGCCGTTAGAAAGGGGGCCGGGGAGCTGTTTTTT.

The chain uses TRBV9 and TRBJ2-7; D is perhaps TRBD1 (5 bases). This CDR3 has 13 amino acids. In germline, CDR1 is SGDLS, CDR2 YYNGEE. Trimming pared 5 bases from V and 7 bases from J, leaving 16 bases between. As DNA, the CDR3 is TGTGCCAGCAGTCGACAGTCTTTAGGGGAGCAGTACTTC. It translates to CASSRQSLGEQYF.

The chain recombines TRBV29-1 with TRBJ1-3, with D maybe TRBD1 (5 bases). Trimming removed 4 bases from V and 4 bases from J, with 11 bases in between. This CDR3 has 13 residues. Germline CDR1 SQVTM, CDR2 ANQGSEA. CDR3 loop: CSVVKGAGNTIYF. DNA of the CDR3: TGCAGCGTTGTTAAAGGGGCCGGAAACACCATATATTTT.

Ten or more counts support this clonotype. This chain connects TRBV11-2 to TRBJ1-2; D not resolved. The CDR3 extends over 13 amino acids. Germline V lookup: CDR1 SGHAT, CDR2 FQNNGV. The germline V and J ends were trimmed by 4 bases and 3 bases, with 9 bases remaining between them. This chain's CDR3 is CASSSGPDYGYTF. CDR3 DNA sequence: TGTGCCAGCAGCTCCGGACCGGACTATGGCTACACCTTC.

This clonotype was counted ten times or more. The chain employs TRBV12-2 and TRBJ2-7; TRBD1, as called in the table, went unchecked against the DNA. TRBV12-2 is given as a pseudogene. CDR3 length: 14 residues. CDR3 sequence (DNA): TGTGCAAGTCGCTTACTCAGGGGATCCTACGAGCAGTACTTC. Protein: CASRLLRGSYEQYF.

This clonotype was observed at least ten times. The chain has TRBV24-1 and TRBJ2-1, with 11 positions matching TRBD2. This CDR3 is built from 17 residues. V lost 4 bases to trimming and J lost 6 bases; unmatched junction nucleotides: 10. The germline CDR1 and CDR2 sequences are KGHDR and SFDVKD. The CDR3 DNA reads as TGTGCCACCAGTGACACTAGCGGGAGTGGTGTACTCAATGAGCAGTTCTTC. As protein: CATSDTSGSGVLNEQFF.

This clonotype has ten or more counts. The chain couples TRBV29-1 to TRBJ2-2; 7 bases map to TRBD1. In germline, CDR1 is SQVTM, CDR2 ANQGSEA. The CDR3 is made up of 14 amino acids. Unmatched junction bases numbered 8, after V lost 4 bases and J lost 6 bases. The CDR3 DNA sequence: TGCAGCGTTGTAGACAGGGAAAATCCCGGGGAGCTGTTTTTT. It yields the protein CSVVDRENPGELFF.

Ten or more counts support this clonotype. The V call is TRBV7-9, the J call TRBJ1-3; D uncertain. The CDR3 is 15 residues long. Germline loops: CDR1 SEHNR, CDR2 FQNEAQ (reference sequence). V was shortened by 2 bases and J by 5 bases, with 13 bases between the two germline ends. The CDR3 reads CASSLTRAVRNTIYF. The DNA of the CDR3 is TGTGCCAGCAGCTTAACGAGGGCAGTCAGAAACACCATATATTTT.

This clonotype was recorded at least ten times. This sequence joins TRBV18 and TRBJ1-4; D is undetermined. The V gene lost 0 bases and the J gene lost 8 bases, with 7 bases spanning the gap. The CDR3 is made up of 13 amino acids. Germline CDR1 reads KGHSH; CDR2 reads LQKENI. The DNA of the CDR3 is TGTGCCAGCTCACCACCCCTAGGAGAAAAACTGTTTTTT. Its translation: CASSPPLGEKLFF. Variable domain in full (rest from reference TRBV18 and TRBJ1-4): NAGVMQNPRHLVRRRGQEARLRCSPMKGHSHVYWYRQLPEEGLKFMVYLQKENIIDESGMPKERFSAEFPKEGPSILRIQQVVRGDSAAYFCASSPPLGEKLFFGSGTQLSVL.

This clonotype has only a few counts. The chain links TRBV4-1 to TRBJ2-7; maybe TRBD2 (6 bases). Germline V CDR1 and CDR2: MGHRA, YSYEKL. The ends were cut back, 4 bases at V and 3 bases at J, with 10 bases in the middle. The CDR3 runs to 13 residues. CDR3 bases: TGCGCCAGCAGCCTAGCGGACAACTACGAGCAGTACTTC. This translates into CASSLADNYEQYF.

In its sample, this clonotype was seen many times. The chain has TRBV29-1 and TRBJ1-1; D is unclear. Germline V CDR1 and CDR2: SQVTM, ANQGSEA. This CDR3 contains 14 residues. V was shortened by 0 bases and J by 0 bases, with 8 bases between the two germline ends. This chain's CDR3 is CSVEEGYLNTEAFF. The CDR3 DNA sequence: TGCAGCGTTGAAGAGGGATACTTGAACACTGAAGCTTTCTTT.

There are many counts of this clonotype. The CDR3 sequence: CASMSLLGSGRYNEQFF. The CDR3 nucleotides read TGTGCCAGCATGTCGTTGCTGGGTAGCGGGCGCTACAATGAGCAGTTCTTC. This chain joins TRBV6-2 or TRBV6-3 and TRBJ2-1; 7 nucleotides match TRBD2. Germline loops: CDR1 MNHEY, CDR2 SVGEGT. This CDR3 is 17 amino acids long. With 7 bases clipped from V and 3 bases from J, the junction kept 15 bases outside the gene matches.

A note on this clonotype: A much larger clone lies one base from this, so it may be a read error. The chain is built from TRBV7-2 and TRBJ2-2; unclear D gene. V was clipped by 3 bases and J by 7 bases, with 6 bases between them. The CDR3 has 12 amino acids. CDR1 and CDR2 (germline): SGHTA, FQGNSA. CDR3 amino acids: CASSLDIGELFF. DNA for the CDR3: TGTGCCAGCAGCTTGGATATCGGGGAGCTGTTTTTT.

The sample holds a few counts of this clonotype. The chain joins TRBV29-1 to TRBJ1-1; TRBD1 matches 10 bases. The CDR3 has 14 residues. Germline V gene lookup returns CDR1 SQVTM and CDR2 ANQGSEA. Trimming removed 7 bases from V and 6 bases from J; junction bases left unmatched: 11. CDR3 in amino acids: CSARKGQGGPEAFF. The CDR3 DNA reads as TGCAGCGCCAGAAAAGGACAGGGGGGACCTGAAGCTTTCTTT.